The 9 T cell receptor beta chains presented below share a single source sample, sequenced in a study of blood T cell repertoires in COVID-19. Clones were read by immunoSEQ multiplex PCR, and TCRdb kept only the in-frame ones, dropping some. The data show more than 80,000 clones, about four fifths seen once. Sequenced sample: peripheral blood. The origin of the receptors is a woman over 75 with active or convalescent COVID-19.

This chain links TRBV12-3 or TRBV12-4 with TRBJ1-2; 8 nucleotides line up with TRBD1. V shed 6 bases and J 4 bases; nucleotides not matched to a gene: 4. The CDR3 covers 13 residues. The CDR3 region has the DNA TGTGCCAGCAGACCGACAGGGGTCTATGGCTACACCTTC. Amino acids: CASRPTGVYGYTF.

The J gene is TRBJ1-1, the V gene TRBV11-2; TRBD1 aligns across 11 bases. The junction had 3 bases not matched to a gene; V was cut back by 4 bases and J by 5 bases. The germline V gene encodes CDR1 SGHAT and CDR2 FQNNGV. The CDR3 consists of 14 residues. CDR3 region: CASSWGQGVTEAFF. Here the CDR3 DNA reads TGTGCCAGCAGCTGGGGACAGGGGGTTACTGAAGCTTTCTTT.

CDR3 sequence (DNA): TGTGCCAGCAGCTTAGATGGGGGGGACGAAAAACTGTTTTTT. It encodes CASSLDGGDEKLFF. The chain joins TRBV7-9 to TRBJ1-4; perhaps TRBD1 as D (5 bases). The CDR3 totals 14 residues. CDR1 and CDR2 (germline): SEHNR, FQNEAQ (reference sequence). V lost 1 base and J lost 8, with 11 bases in between. Filled out from reference TRBV7-9 and TRBJ1-4, the complete variable domain reads DTGVSQNPRHKITKRGQNVTFRCDPISEHNRLYWYRQTLGQGPEFLTYFQNEAQLEKSRLLSDRFSAERPKGSFSTLEIQRTEQGDSAMYLCASSLDGGDEKLFFGSGTQLSVL.

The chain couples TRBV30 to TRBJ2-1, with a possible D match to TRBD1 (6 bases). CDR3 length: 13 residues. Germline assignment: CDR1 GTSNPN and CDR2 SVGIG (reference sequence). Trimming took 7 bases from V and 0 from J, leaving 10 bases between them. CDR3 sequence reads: CASQGISYNEQFF. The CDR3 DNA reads TGTGCCTCTCAGGGGATCTCCTACAATGAGCAGTTCTTC. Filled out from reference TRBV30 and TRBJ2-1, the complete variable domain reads SQTIHQWPATLVQPVGSPLSLECTVEGTSNPNLYWYRQAAGRGLQLLFYSVGIGQISSEVPQNLSASRPQDRQFILSSKKLLLSDSGFYLCASQGISYNEQFFGPGTRLTVL.

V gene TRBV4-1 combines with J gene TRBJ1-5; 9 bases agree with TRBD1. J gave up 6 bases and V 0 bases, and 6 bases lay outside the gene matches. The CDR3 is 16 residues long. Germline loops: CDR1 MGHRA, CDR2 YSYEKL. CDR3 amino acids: CASSQEYRGLTQPQHF. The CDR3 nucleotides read TGCGCCAGCAGCCAAGAATACAGGGGGCTCACTCAGCCCCAGCATTTT.

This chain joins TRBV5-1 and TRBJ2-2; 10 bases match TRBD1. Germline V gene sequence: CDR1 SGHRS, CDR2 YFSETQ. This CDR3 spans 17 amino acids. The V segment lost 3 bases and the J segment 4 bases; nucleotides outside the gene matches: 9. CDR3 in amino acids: CASSWTGGGESTGELFF. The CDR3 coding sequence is TGCGCCAGCAGCTGGACAGGGGGTGGGGAGAGCACCGGGGAGCTGTTTTTT.

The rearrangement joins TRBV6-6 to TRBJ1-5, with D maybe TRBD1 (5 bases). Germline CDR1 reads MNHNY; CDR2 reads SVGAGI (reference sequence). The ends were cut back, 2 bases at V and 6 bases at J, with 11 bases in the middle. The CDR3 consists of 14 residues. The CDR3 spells CASSYRGESQPQHF. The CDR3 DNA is TGTGCCAGCAGTTACAGGGGTGAGAGTCAGCCCCAGCATTTT.

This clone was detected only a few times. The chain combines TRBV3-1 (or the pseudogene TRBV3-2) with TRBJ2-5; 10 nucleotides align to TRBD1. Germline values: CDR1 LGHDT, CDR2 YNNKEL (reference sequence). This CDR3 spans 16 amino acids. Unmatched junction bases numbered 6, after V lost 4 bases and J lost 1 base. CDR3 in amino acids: CASSRRTGGFQETQYF. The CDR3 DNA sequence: TGTGCCAGCAGCCGTAGGACAGGGGGTTTCCAAGAGACCCAGTACTTC.

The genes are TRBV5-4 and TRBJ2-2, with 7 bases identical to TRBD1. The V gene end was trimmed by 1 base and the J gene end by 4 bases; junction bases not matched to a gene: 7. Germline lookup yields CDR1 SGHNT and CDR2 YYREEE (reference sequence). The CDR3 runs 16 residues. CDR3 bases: TGTGCCAGCAGCTTGTCGCCGACAGGGAGCACCGGGGAGCTGTTTTTT. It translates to CASSLSPTGSTGELFF.